This T cell receptor beta chain was sequenced in a study of blood T cell repertoires in COVID-19. Background on the study: Samples of COVID-19 (acute and convalescent) were obtained from the United States, Italy and Spain. PBMCs, B-cell-depleted T cells, or T cells provided the cDNA or gDNA that made up the material.

Trimming removed 6 bases from V and 1 base from J; junction bases left unmatched: 1. This CDR3 is 14 amino acids long. In germline, CDR1 is KGHDR, CDR2 SFDVKD. In the study's own analysis: From reference gene primer amplification, estimates of nucleated cell counts were derived. Generated by immunoSEQ multiplex PCR, the TCRdb table keeps only in-frame clones and is missing some. Clone size and V and J calls were adopted from that table, with D and trimming inferred from the DNA. Of 120,000 to 150,000 clones in the sample, around 87% were seen once. The chain links TRBV24-1 to TRBJ1-5; TRBD1 matches 8 bases. The material sequenced was peripheral blood. This TCR was recovered from a woman aged 40 to 50 with acute or convalescent COVID-19. The CDR3 bases are TGTGCCACCAGTACAGGGGGAAGCAATCAGCCCCAGCATTTT. It specifies CATSTGGSNQPQHF.